A single sample is the source of the 15 T cell receptor beta chains below, sequenced in a study of cytomegalovirus exposure and HLA in healthy donors. This PCR relied on a set of 60 Vbeta primers and 13 Jbeta primers. TCRdb's table, derived via immunoSEQ multiplex PCR, lists solely in-frame clones and lacks some. The sample yields around 200,000 clones, 75% to 85% seen once. The sequenced material came from PBMCs. These receptors all stem from a boy between 10 and 17 years old in good health and CMV-seronegative.

V gene TRBV6-5 combines with J gene TRBJ2-1; tentative D call: TRBD1 (5 bases). CDR1 MNHEY and CDR2 SVGAGI come from the germline V gene. This CDR3 contains 15 residues. Trimming removed 8 bases at V and 0 bases at J, with 14 bases between. Written as DNA, the CDR3 is TGTGCCAGCGCGACAGACCCAAACTCCTACAATGAGCAGTTCTTC. It specifies CASATDPNSYNEQFF.

The chain links TRBV19 to TRBJ1-4; TRBD1 might be the D (6 bases). CDR3 length equals 14 residues. Trimming left V 5 bases short and J 6 bases short, with 13 bases between. Germline CDR1 is LNHDA and CDR2 is SQIVND (reference sequence). The CDR3 here is CASSPGQRDEKLFF. Written as DNA, the CDR3 is TGTGCCAGTAGTCCTGGACAGAGAGATGAAAAACTGTTTTTT.

This clone was observed a handful of times. The chain has TRBV11-2 and TRBJ1-4; TRBD1 might be the D (5 bases). Trimming removed 2 bases from V and 4 bases from J, with 11 bases in between. Germline V lookup: CDR1 SGHAT, CDR2 FQNNGV. CDR3 length: 15 amino acids. CDR3 amino acids: CASSLWSRGNEKLFF. CDR3 nucleotides: TGTGCCAGCAGCTTATGGTCAAGGGGTAATGAAAAACTGTTTTTT.

The chain has TRBV6-1 and TRBJ1-3; D unclear. This CDR3 spans 16 amino acids. Germline V CDR1 and CDR2: MNHNS, SASEGT. V lost 2 bases and J lost 0, with 11 bases in between. The CDR3 bases are TGTGCCAGCAGTGAATCGGGGTTGGCCTCTGGAAACACCATATATTTT. This gives the protein CASSESGLASGNTIYF.

The chain is built from TRBV10-3 and TRBJ1-2; D uncertain. In germline, CDR1 is ENHRY, CDR2 SYGVKD. With 7 bases removed from V and 5 bases from J, the gap between germline ends came to 17 bases. The CDR3 is 14 amino acids. The CDR3 coding sequence is TGTGCCATCACGGAGGGCCTCAAATGGTATGGCTACACCTTC. It translates to CAITEGLKWYGYTF.

V and J are TRBV6-6 and TRBJ1-6; TRBD1 might be the D (6 bases). V gave up 0 bases and J gave up 9 bases, with 12 bases separating them. The CDR3 covers 15 residues. Per the germline V gene, CDR1 is MNHNY and CDR2 is SVGAGI (reference sequence). This CDR3 is CASSYSMQGSSPLHF. CDR3 sequence (DNA): TGTGCCAGCAGTTACTCGATGCAGGGGAGTTCACCCCTCCACTTT.

This clone was observed a few times. J is TRBJ2-7 and V is TRBV27; TRBD2 might be the D (5 bases). The V gene lost 3 bases and the J gene lost 3 bases, with 12 bases spanning the gap. Per the germline V gene, CDR1 is MNHEY and CDR2 is SMNVEV (reference sequence). The CDR3 has 14 residues. CDR3 coding DNA: TGTGCCAGCAGTTTTAAGCGGTTAGGCTACGAGCAGTACTTC. This translates into CASSFKRLGYEQYF.

This clone was counted a single time. V is TRBV15 and J is TRBJ2-7; the D gene is possibly TRBD1 (6 bases). The germline V gene has CDR1 LNHNV and CDR2 YYDKDF (reference sequence). V was shortened by 0 bases and J by 2 bases, with 11 bases between the two germline ends. This CDR3 comprises 15 residues. CDR3 in DNA: TGTGCCACCAGCAGAGATTTTGACAGGCCCTACGAGCAGTACTTC. Translating gives CATSRDFDRPYEQYF.

This clone was seen a handful of times. The rearrangement joins TRBV4-2 to TRBJ2-6; 11 bases fit TRBD1. The J segment lost 1 base and the V segment lost 4 bases, leaving 9 bases of the junction unmatched. This CDR3 comprises 19 residues. Germline CDR1 and CDR2: LGHNA and YNFKEQ. As DNA, the CDR3 is TGTGCCAGCAGCCCAGCCTCCGGGACAGGGGGATCTGGGGCCAACGTCCTGACTTTC. Residues: CASSPASGTGGSGANVLTF.

The rearrangement uses TRBV7-2 and TRBJ2-2, with no clear D. Germline V gene data show CDR1 as SGHTA and CDR2 as FQGNSA. The CDR3 consists of 13 residues. V gave up 2 bases and J gave up 6 bases, with 7 bases separating them. CDR3 amino acids: CASSLPPAGELFF. In nucleotides, the CDR3 is TGTGCCAGCAGCTTACCCCCGGCCGGGGAGCTGTTTTTT.

The chain employs TRBV30 and TRBJ2-1, with a weak D call TRBD2 (6 bases). CDR3 length: 14 residues. V shed 2 bases and J shed 8 bases, with 16 bases lying between them. Per germline, CDR1 GTSNPN and CDR2 SVGIG (reference sequence). The CDR3, as DNA: TGTGCCTGGAGTATGGGACTGGCATCCCATGAGCAGTTCTTC. Translated: CAWSMGLASHEQFF. Looking up the rest from reference TRBV30 and TRBJ2-1 gives the full variable domain: SQTIHQWPATLVQPVGSPLSLECTVEGTSNPNLYWYRQAAGRGLQLLFYSVGIGQISSEVPQNLSASRPQDRQFILSSKKLLLSDSGFYLCAWSMGLASHEQFFGPGTRLTVL.

This chain joins TRBV6-5 and TRBJ1-2, with 9 bases matching TRBD1. The CDR3 is 14 amino acids. V dropped 3 bases and J dropped 5; count of bases not matched to a gene: 4. The germline V gene has CDR1 MNHEY and CDR2 SVGAGI. CDR3 DNA sequence: TGTGCCAGCAGTTATCTGGGACAGGGTTATGGCTACACCTTC. Translated, it gives CASSYLGQGYGYTF.

This chain connects TRBV27 to TRBJ1-5, with a possible D match to TRBD1 (5 bases). This CDR3 spans 16 amino acids. The V gene lost 5 bases and the J gene lost 0 bases, with 14 bases spanning the gap. Germline values: CDR1 MNHEY, CDR2 SMNVEV (reference sequence). The CDR3 loop is CASSPFRQPSNQPQHF. The CDR3 DNA reads as TGTGCCAGCAGTCCCTTCCGACAGCCTAGCAATCAGCCCCAGCATTTT.

The rearrangement links TRBV4-1 to TRBJ2-7; 9 bases fit TRBD2. The CDR3 is made up of 13 amino acids. The V and J ends lost 3 bases and 6 bases, in that order; junction bases with no gene match: 3. Germline CDR1 reads MGHRA; CDR2 reads YSYEKL. CDR3 sequence reads: CASSQGLAAEQYF. For the CDR3, the DNA is TGCGCCAGCAGCCAGGGACTAGCCGCCGAGCAGTACTTC.

This clone turned up a few times. V usage is TRBV18 and J usage is TRBJ1-1; TRBD1 aligns across 9 bases. V was clipped by 5 bases and J by 0 bases; unmatched bases: 7. CDR1 is KGHSH, CDR2 LQKENI, per germline. This CDR3 is 16 amino acids long. The CDR3 sequence is CASSSGQGWVNTEAFF. The CDR3 DNA reads as TGTGCCAGCTCATCTGGACAGGGGTGGGTGAACACTGAAGCTTTCTTT.